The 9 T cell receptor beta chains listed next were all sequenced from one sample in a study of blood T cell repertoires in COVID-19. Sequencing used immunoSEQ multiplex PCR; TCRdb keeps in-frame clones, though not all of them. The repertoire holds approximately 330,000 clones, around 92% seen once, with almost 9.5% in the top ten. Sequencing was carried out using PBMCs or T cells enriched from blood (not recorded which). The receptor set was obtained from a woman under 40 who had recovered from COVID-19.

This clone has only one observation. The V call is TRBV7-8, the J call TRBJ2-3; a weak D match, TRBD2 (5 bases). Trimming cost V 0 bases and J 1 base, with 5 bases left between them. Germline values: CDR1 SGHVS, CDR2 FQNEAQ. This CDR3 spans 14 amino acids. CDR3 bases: TGTGCCAGCAGCTTAGCGGGAGGCACAGATACGCAGTATTTT. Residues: CASSLAGGTDTQYF.

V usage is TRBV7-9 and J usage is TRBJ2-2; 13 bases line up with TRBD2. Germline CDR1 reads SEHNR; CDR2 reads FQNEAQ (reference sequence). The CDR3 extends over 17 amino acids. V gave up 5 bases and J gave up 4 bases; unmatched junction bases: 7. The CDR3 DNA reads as TGTGCCAGCAGCGCACTAGCGGGAGGGTCTTTCACCGGGGAGCTGTTTTTT. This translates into CASSALAGGSFTGELFF.

DNA for the CDR3: TGTGCCAGCCAGGAAGACAGATTTAACACTGAAGCTTTCTTT. It encodes CASQEDRFNTEAFF. The chain carries TRBV7-8 and TRBJ1-1; weak D call: TRBD1 (5 bases). The CDR3 spans 14 residues. V was trimmed by 8 bases and J by 2 bases, leaving 15 bases between them. CDR1 is SGHVS, CDR2 FQNEAQ, per germline. The complete variable domain, with remaining parts taken from reference TRBV7-8 and TRBJ1-1, reads GAGVSQSPRYKVAKRGQDVALRCDPISGHVSLFWYQQALGQGPEFLTYFQNEAQLDKSGLPSDRFFAERPEGSVSTLKIQRTQQEDSAVYLCASQEDRFNTEAFFGQGTRLTVV.

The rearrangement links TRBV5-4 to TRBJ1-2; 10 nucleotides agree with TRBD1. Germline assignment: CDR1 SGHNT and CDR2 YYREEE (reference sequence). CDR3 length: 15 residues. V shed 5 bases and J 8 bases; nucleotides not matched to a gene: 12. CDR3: CASRGLGQGKKGYTF. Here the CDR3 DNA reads TGTGCCAGCAGAGGACTGGGACAGGGGAAAAAGGGCTACACCTTC.

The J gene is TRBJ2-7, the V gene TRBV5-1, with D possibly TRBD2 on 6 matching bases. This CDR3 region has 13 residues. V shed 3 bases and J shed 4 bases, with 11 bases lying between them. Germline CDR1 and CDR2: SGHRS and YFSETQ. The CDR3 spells CASSSFGGYEQYF. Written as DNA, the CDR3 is TGCGCCAGCAGCTCGTTCGGGGGATACGAGCAGTACTTC.

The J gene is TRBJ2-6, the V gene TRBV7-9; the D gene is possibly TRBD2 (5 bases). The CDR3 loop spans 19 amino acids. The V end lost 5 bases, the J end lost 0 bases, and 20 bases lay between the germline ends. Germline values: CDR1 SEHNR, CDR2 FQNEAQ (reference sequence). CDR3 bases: TGTGCCAGCAGCCAGCCGGTCAGGACTCAGTTCTCTGGGGCCAACGTCCTGACTTTC. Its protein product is CASSQPVRTQFSGANVLTF.

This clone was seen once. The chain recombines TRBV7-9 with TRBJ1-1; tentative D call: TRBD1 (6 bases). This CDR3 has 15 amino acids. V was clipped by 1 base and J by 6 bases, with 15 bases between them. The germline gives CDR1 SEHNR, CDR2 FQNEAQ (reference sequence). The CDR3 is CASSLVSGGLPEAFF. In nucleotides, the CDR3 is TGTGCCAGCAGCTTAGTATCGGGGGGGCTCCCTGAAGCTTTCTTT.

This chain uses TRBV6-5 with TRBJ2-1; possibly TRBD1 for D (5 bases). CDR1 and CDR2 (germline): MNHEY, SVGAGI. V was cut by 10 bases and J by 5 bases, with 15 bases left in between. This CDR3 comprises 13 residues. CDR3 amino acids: CATRRQTHNEQFF. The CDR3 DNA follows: TGTGCCACCAGGAGACAGACTCACAATGAGCAGTTCTTC.

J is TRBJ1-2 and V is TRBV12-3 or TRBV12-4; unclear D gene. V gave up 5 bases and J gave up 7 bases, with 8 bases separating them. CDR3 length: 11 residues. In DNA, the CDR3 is TGTGCCAGCAGTACGCAGCGTGGCTACACCTTC. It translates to CASSTQRGYTF.